The 7 T cell receptor beta chains given below trace back to one sample, sequenced in a study of blood T cell repertoires in COVID-19. Sequencing was performed with immunoSEQ multiplex PCR; in TCRdb, only in-frame clones are kept and a portion is missing. This sample has approximately 180,000 clones, with approximately 88% found just once. Sequenced: peripheral blood. These TCRs come from a middle-aged woman with COVID-19, enrolled during active disease.

J is TRBJ2-7 and V is TRBV14, with D possibly matching TRBD2 (5 bases). Trimming removed 6 bases from V and 7 bases from J, with 10 bases in between. The CDR3 covers 11 residues. CDR1 and CDR2 (germline): SGHDN, FVKESK. The CDR3 reads CASSFRREQYF. The CDR3 DNA is TGTGCCAGCAGTTTTCGGAGGGAGCAGTACTTC.

This chain joins TRBV5-1 and TRBJ1-2; no reliable D call. The germline V gene encodes CDR1 SGHRS and CDR2 YFSETQ. V was clipped by 0 bases and J by 0 bases, with 6 bases between them. The CDR3 covers 14 residues. CDR3 nucleotide sequence: TGCGCCAGCAGCTTGGGAGCGACTAACTATGGCTACACCTTC. Translating gives CASSLGATNYGYTF.

The chain couples TRBV18 to TRBJ1-1, with a possible D match to TRBD1 (6 bases). Trimming stripped 3 bases from V and 3 bases from J, with 11 bases between. The germline CDR1 and CDR2 sequences are KGHSH and LQKENI. The CDR3 has 14 amino acids. CDR3 amino acids: CASSPLHRDTEAFF. The CDR3 DNA follows: TGTGCCAGCTCACCTCTTCACAGGGACACTGAAGCTTTCTTT.

This clone was detected only once. This chain links TRBV9 with TRBJ2-1, with 11 bases matching TRBD2. CDR1 and CDR2 (germline): SGDLS, YYNGEE. The junction had 11 bases not matched to a gene; V was cut back by 0 bases and J by 6 bases. The CDR3 has 18 residues. The CDR3 DNA reads TGTGCCAGCAGCGTAGGCCATAGCGGGAGGGCCGACGTCAATGAGCAGTTCTTC. This gives the protein CASSVGHSGRADVNEQFF.

J is TRBJ2-5 and V is TRBV9, with TRBD2 matching 7 bases. CDR1 is SGDLS and CDR2 is YYNGEE in the germline V gene. The CDR3 has 17 amino acids. J was trimmed by 5 bases and V by 0 bases; bases with no gene match: 13. The CDR3 DNA is TGTGCCAGCAGCGTAGATTTCGGTGGGAGGGCCTGGGAGACCCAGTACTTC. Residues: CASSVDFGGRAWETQYF.

The V call is TRBV5-4, the J call TRBJ1-1; D is possibly TRBD1 (5 bases). The germline V gene has CDR1 SGHNT and CDR2 YYREEE (reference sequence). This CDR3 contains 12 residues. Between the trimmed V and J ends, which lost 2 bases and 8 bases, there was a span of 10 bases. The CDR3 protein is CASSFPGSEAFF. The CDR3 DNA reads as TGTGCCAGCAGCTTCCCAGGGTCCGAAGCTTTCTTT.

The J gene is TRBJ1-5, the V gene TRBV28; TRBD1 agrees at 7 bases. V lost 3 bases and J lost 1; bases outside the gene matches: 6. Germline CDR1 is MDHEN and CDR2 is SYDVKM. The CDR3 contains 16 residues. The CDR3 nucleotides read TGTGCCAGCAGTTTGACAGGGCAGGGGAGCAATCAGCCCCAGCATTTT. Encoded protein: CASSLTGQGSNQPQHF.